The next 32 T cell receptor beta chains were all read from a single sample in a study of T cell responses to AZD1222 COVID-19 vaccine. The repertoire was sequenced with immunoSEQ multiplex PCR; TCRdb's copy has only in-frame clones and lacks some. The table lists some 87,000 clones, under 95% of them singletons. Material: peripheral blood, obtained on day 0 of MenACWY control vaccination. These receptor sequences come from an adult in good health.

In its sample, this clone was seen once. The CDR3 protein is CATAPQVLSNQPQHF. In DNA form, the CDR3 reads TGTGCCACCGCGCCACAAGTCCTTAGCAATCAGCCCCAGCATTTT. The J gene is TRBJ1-5, the V gene TRBV19; D gene ambiguous. The ends were cut back, 10 bases at V and 0 bases at J, with 16 bases in the middle. CDR3 length equals 15 residues. Germline lookup yields CDR1 LNHDA and CDR2 SQIVND (reference sequence).

V and J are TRBV19 and TRBJ1-2; 9 bases are shared with TRBD1. V dropped 3 bases and J dropped 8; count of bases not matched to a gene: 7. This CDR3 is 14 amino acids long. Looked up from germline, CDR1 is LNHDA and CDR2 is SQIVND (reference sequence). The CDR3: CASSIEQGARGYTF. As DNA, the CDR3 is TGTGCCAGTAGTATCGAACAGGGGGCGCGGGGCTACACCTTC.

This sequence joins TRBV2 and TRBJ1-2; 7 bases fit TRBD1. This CDR3 contains 13 residues. V was clipped by 6 bases and J by 6 bases; unmatched bases: 7. Germline CDR1 and CDR2: SNHLY and FYNNEI. DNA of the CDR3: TGTGCCAGCAGGACGGACAGGACGAATGGCTACACCTTC. Translated, it gives CASRTDRTNGYTF.

The V and J genes are TRBV10-1 and TRBJ2-1; weak D call: TRBD2 (5 bases). CDR3 length equals 15 residues. V was cut by 10 bases and J by 2 bases, with 18 bases left in between. Per the germline V gene, CDR1 is WNHNN and CDR2 is SYGVQD (reference sequence). CDR3 sequence reads: CATSARGPTYNEQFF. The CDR3 DNA reads as TGCGCCACTTCAGCACGCGGGCCGACCTACAATGAGCAGTTCTTC.

The rearrangement uses TRBV6-5 and TRBJ1-5; D is possibly TRBD1 (5 bases). The germline V gene has CDR1 MNHEY and CDR2 SVGAGI. This CDR3 spans 15 amino acids. V was cut by 2 bases and J by 0 bases, with 8 bases left in between. The CDR3 DNA reads TGTGCCAGCAGTTACGGGGGGAATAGCAATCAGCCCCAGCATTTT. Its translation is CASSYGGNSNQPQHF.

This clone occurred a few times. This chain uses TRBV3-1 (or the pseudogene TRBV3-2) with TRBJ1-5; D perhaps matches TRBD1 (5 bases). The CDR3 loop spans 14 amino acids. The V gene's germline CDR1 is LGHDT and CDR2 YNNKEL (reference sequence). With 4 bases removed from V and 2 bases from J, the gap between germline ends came to 9 bases. CDR3 sequence: CASSRGIGNQPQHF. CDR3 sequence (DNA): TGTGCCAGCAGCCGGGGGATTGGCAATCAGCCCCAGCATTTT.

This chain uses TRBV28 with TRBJ2-1; 10 bases line up with TRBD1. V was pared by 6 bases and J by 9 bases, with 8 bases of the junction left unmatched. The V gene's germline CDR1 is MDHEN and CDR2 SYDVKM. The CDR3 consists of 14 residues. The CDR3 here is CASRNRDRGGEQFF. CDR3 sequence (DNA): TGTGCCAGCAGGAACCGGGACAGGGGCGGTGAGCAGTTCTTC. Combining the CDR3 with reference TRBV28 and TRBJ2-1 gives the whole variable domain DVKVTQSSRYLVKRTGEKVFLECVQDMDHENMFWYRQDPGLGLRLIYFSYDVKMKEKGDIPEGYSVSREKKERFSLILESASTNQTSMYLCASRNRDRGGEQFFGPGTRLTVL.

This clone occurred a few times. The chain recombines TRBV28 with TRBJ1-3; 7 bases agree with TRBD1. The CDR3 has 15 residues. Germline V gives CDR1 MDHEN, CDR2 SYDVKM. V dropped 2 bases and J dropped 2; count of bases not matched to a gene: 3. The CDR3, as DNA: TGTGCCAGCAGTTTACCCGGGACAGCTGGAAACACCATATATTTT. Amino acids: CASSLPGTAGNTIYF. Full variable domain (rest looked up from reference TRBV28 and TRBJ1-3): DVKVTQSSRYLVKRTGEKVFLECVQDMDHENMFWYRQDPGLGLRLIYFSYDVKMKEKGDIPEGYSVSREKKERFSLILESASTNQTSMYLCASSLPGTAGNTIYFGEGSWLTVV.

This clone was picked up one time. The chain is built from TRBV6-5 and TRBJ1-6, with D hard to call. This CDR3 contains 14 residues. Germline V CDR1 and CDR2: MNHEY, SVGAGI. Trimming removed 6 bases from V and 9 bases from J, with 15 bases in between. CDR3 sequence (DNA): TGTGCCAGCAGACCTACAGAATTAGGTTCACCCCTCCACTTT. Amino acid sequence: CASRPTELGSPLHF.

The chain couples TRBV24-1 to TRBJ2-5; no clear D gene. The CDR3 is 14 amino acids. Germline loops: CDR1 KGHDR, CDR2 SFDVKD. Trimming took off 3 bases at V and 2 bases at J, with 9 bases between the two ends. The CDR3 region has the DNA TGTGCCACCAGTGATGGGGTCCTACAAGAGACCCAGTACTTC. It specifies CATSDGVLQETQYF.

This clone has a single count. This rearrangement joins TRBV3-1 (or the pseudogene TRBV3-2) to TRBJ1-4; D is unclear. The CDR3 runs to 15 residues. Germline V CDR1 and CDR2: LGHDT, YNNKEL (reference sequence). Trimming removed 2 bases at V and 8 bases at J, with 15 bases between. The CDR3 nucleotides read TGTGCCAGCAGCCAATGGGAAGGAGGTAGAGAAAAACTGTTTTTT. It translates to CASSQWEGGREKLFF.

CDR3 DNA sequence: TGTGCCAGCAGTTACTTCAGGGGTGTTGATACGCAGTATTTT. Translating gives CASSYFRGVDTQYF. The rearrangement links TRBV6-6 to TRBJ2-3, with a tentative D call TRBD1 (6 bases). Germline CDR1 MNHNY, CDR2 SVGAGI (reference sequence). V was cut by 1 base and J by 6 bases, with 11 bases left in between. The CDR3 totals 14 residues.

The chain links TRBV3-1 (or the pseudogene TRBV3-2) to TRBJ2-1; 15 bases align to TRBD2. Per germline, CDR1 LGHDT and CDR2 YNNKEL (reference sequence). The J segment lost 3 bases and the V segment lost 2 bases, leaving 8 bases of the junction unmatched. The CDR3 loop spans 19 amino acids. The CDR3 region is CASSQRTSGRAGDYNEQFF. In DNA form, the CDR3 reads TGTGCCAGCAGCCAAAGGACTAGCGGGAGGGCCGGGGACTACAATGAGCAGTTCTTC.

The chain links TRBV10-1 to TRBJ2-3; weak D call: TRBD2 (6 bases). The germline V gene has CDR1 WNHNN and CDR2 SYGVQD (reference sequence). Trimming shortened V by 2 bases and J by 0 bases, and 6 bases separated the two germline ends. The CDR3 has 14 residues. The CDR3 nucleotides are TGCGCCAGCAGTGAGGGACTAAGCACAGATACGCAGTATTTT. It translates to CASSEGLSTDTQYF.

The rearrangement links TRBV2 to TRBJ1-5, with D maybe TRBD1 (6 bases). The CDR3 runs 14 residues. The V and J ends lost 7 bases and 2 bases respectively, with 12 bases between them. Germline lookup yields CDR1 SNHLY and CDR2 FYNNEI. The CDR3 region has the DNA TGTGCCAGCAAAGGGGGTTCGGGCAATCAGCCCCAGCATTTT. Amino acid sequence: CASKGGSGNQPQHF.

This clone was observed a handful of times. The chain employs TRBV10-1 and TRBJ2-7; no clear D gene. Germline-derived CDR1 and CDR2 are WNHNN and SYGVQD (reference sequence). V lost 0 bases and J lost 5, with 5 bases in between. The CDR3 is 12 amino acids. Written as DNA, the CDR3 is TGCGCCAGCAGTGAGTCAATAGACGAGCAGTACTTC. It translates to CASSESIDEQYF.

This clone was seen once. The chain links TRBV28 to TRBJ1-1; no firm D call. This CDR3 contains 13 residues. The germline gives CDR1 MDHEN, CDR2 SYDVKM. Trimming left V 3 bases short and J 3 bases short, with 8 bases between. The DNA of the CDR3 is TGTGCCAGCAGTTTGCAGTCGTACACTGAAGCTTTCTTT. It codes for CASSLQSYTEAFF.

This chain joins TRBV7-2 and TRBJ1-2; no reliable D call. Germline CDR1 SGHTA, CDR2 FQGNSA. V was cut by 1 base and J by 2 bases, with 8 bases left in between. The CDR3 is 14 amino acids. The CDR3 DNA sequence: TGTGCCAGCAGCTTAGTGGTTAAGAACTATGGCTACACCTTC. This translates into CASSLVVKNYGYTF.

This chain's CDR3 is CASSLITSNTEAFF. The CDR3 DNA is TGTGCCAGCAGTTTAATAACATCGAACACTGAAGCTTTCTTT. This chain joins TRBV28 and TRBJ1-1; D is uncertain. This CDR3 contains 14 residues. Trimming shortened V by 2 bases and J by 1 base, and 8 bases separated the two germline ends. Germline CDR1 is MDHEN and CDR2 is SYDVKM.

This clone was seen only a few times. The rearrangement uses TRBV10-1 and TRBJ2-2; D is possibly TRBD2 (5 bases). CDR3 size: 13 residues. Germline V gene data show CDR1 as WNHNN and CDR2 as SYGVQD (reference sequence). V was shortened by 5 bases and J by 6 bases, with 10 bases between the two germline ends. In nucleotides, the CDR3 is TGCGCCAGCAGTATGTCTAGCTCCGGGGAGCTGTTTTTT. Translation: CASSMSSSGELFF.

The chain is built from TRBV6-4 and TRBJ1-1, with D perhaps matching TRBD1 (5 bases). The CDR3 extends over 11 amino acids. V was pared by 9 bases and J by 4 bases, with 9 bases between. The germline CDR1 and CDR2 sequences are MRHNA and SNTAGT. The CDR3 bases are TGTGCCAGACTGAGGGGCACTGAAGCTTTCTTT. Translating gives CARLRGTEAFF.

The chain carries TRBV6-5 and TRBJ1-4, with D maybe TRBD1 (5 bases). Germline V gene data show CDR1 as MNHEY and CDR2 as SVGAGI. The CDR3 is 14 residues long. V lost 8 bases, J lost 4 bases, and 14 bases lay in between. CDR3 sequence (DNA): TGTGCCAGCTCCCTTGGGGGTGATAATGAAAAACTGTTTTTT. Its translation: CASSLGGDNEKLFF.

The chain employs TRBV6-6 and TRBJ2-5, with D tentatively TRBD1 or TRBD2 (7 bases each). V lost 5 bases to trimming and J lost 2 bases, with 24 bases between them. The CDR3 has 18 residues. Germline V lookup: CDR1 MNHNY, CDR2 SVGAGI (reference sequence). The CDR3 region has the DNA TGTGCCAGCAGTCGATACAGGGGCGCGGGGAGGGAGCAAGAGACCCAGTACTTC. Encoded protein: CASSRYRGAGREQETQYF.

The gene calls are TRBV7-3 and TRBJ2-3; a weak D match, TRBD2 (5 bases). The V gene lost 1 base and the J gene lost 0 bases, with 14 bases spanning the gap. There are 17 residues in the CDR3. Germline V CDR1 and CDR2: SGHTA, FQGTGA. The CDR3 DNA is TGTGCCAGCAGCTTAATGGGCGGAGGAGCTAGCACAGATACGCAGTATTTT. Translated, it gives CASSLMGGGASTDTQYF.

This clone appeared a few times. The chain combines TRBV19 with TRBJ1-5; 8 bases are a match to TRBD1. After removal of 5 bases from V and 5 bases from J, the junction contained 11 bases not matched to a gene. Germline CDR1 reads LNHDA; CDR2 reads SQIVND (reference sequence). The CDR3 has 16 amino acids. The CDR3 nucleotides are TGTGCCAGTAGTGCGTCCGGGGGGACAGGATATCAGCCCCAGCATTTT. Its protein is CASSASGGTGYQPQHF.

As concerns this clone: The junction departs from the called germline gene at one end, perhaps through a read error. V usage is TRBV14 and J usage is TRBJ1-5, with D hard to call. The CDR3 is made up of 13 amino acids. Germline CDR1 SGHDN, CDR2 FVKESK. The CDR3 bases are TGTGCCAGCAGCCAAGGTCCCAATCGGCCCCAGCATTTT. Residues: CASSQGPNRPQHF.

The rearrangement links TRBV14 to TRBJ2-7; 8 bases agree with TRBD1. V lost 6 bases, J lost 5 bases, and 6 bases stayed unmatched. This CDR3 region has 13 residues. Germline CDR1 reads SGHDN; CDR2 reads FVKESK. CDR3 amino acids: CASRRSGGDEQYF. The CDR3 region has the DNA TGTGCCAGCAGACGATCAGGGGGCGACGAGCAGTACTTC.

This chain uses TRBV7-9 with TRBJ1-4; the match to TRBD1 covers 7 bases. The ends lost 6 bases at V and 7 bases at J; junction bases unmatched: 11. The CDR3 consists of 15 residues. Germline assignment: CDR1 SEHNR and CDR2 FQNEAQ (reference sequence). The CDR3 nucleotides read TGTGCCAGCAGTCGTAACCAGGGGGGTGGTGAAAAACTGTTTTTT. This codes for CASSRNQGGGEKLFF.

The gene calls are TRBV7-2 and TRBJ2-1; TRBD2 matches 11 bases. From germline, CDR1 is SGHTA and CDR2 FQGNSA. J lost 8 bases, V lost 6 bases, and 12 bases had no gene match. The CDR3 contains 16 residues. As DNA, the CDR3 is TGTGCCAGCAGTCATATAGCGGGAGGGCCCATCGATGAGCAGTTCTTC. This gives the protein CASSHIAGGPIDEQFF. The full variable domain, with the rest looked up from reference TRBV7-2 and TRBJ2-1, is GAGVSQSPSNKVTEKGKDVELRCDPISGHTALYWYRQSLGQGLEFLIYFQGNSAPDKSGLPSDRFSAERTGGSVSTLTIQRTQQEDSAVYLCASSHIAGGPIDEQFFGPGTRLTVL.

V is TRBV5-1 and J is TRBJ2-2, with D perhaps TRBD2 (6 bases). V gave up 5 bases and J gave up 1 base, with 9 bases separating them. There are 14 residues in the CDR3. Germline V lookup: CDR1 SGHRS, CDR2 YFSETQ. CDR3 sequence (DNA): TGCGCCAGCAGTCTCGGGGGGAACACCGGGGAGCTGTTTTTT. This sequence encodes CASSLGGNTGELFF.

The rearrangement uses TRBV27 and TRBJ1-6; 8 bases fit TRBD1. V lost 4 bases to trimming and J lost 9 bases; unmatched junction nucleotides: 5. Per the germline V gene, CDR1 is MNHEY and CDR2 is SMNVEV (reference sequence). This CDR3 comprises 14 residues. Written as DNA, the CDR3 is TGTGCCAGCAGTTCCCGGGACAGGATTTCACCCCTCCACTTT. Translating it yields CASSSRDRISPLHF.

The rearrangement uses TRBV7-2 and TRBJ2-2; 8 bases fit TRBD1. Germline assignment: CDR1 SGHTA and CDR2 FQGNSA. V dropped 5 bases and J dropped 4; count of bases not matched to a gene: 6. The CDR3 sequence is 15 residues long. This chain's CDR3 is CASSLKQGVTGELFF. The CDR3 nucleotides read TGTGCCAGCAGCCTAAAACAGGGGGTCACCGGGGAGCTGTTTTTT.